Detailed here is one T cell receptor (beta chain). Its antigen is unknown. The method was immunoSEQ multiplex PCR; TCRdb's version includes in-frame clones alone and lacks a portion of them. The sample shows tens of thousands of clones, 80% to 90% of them seen only once. Peripheral blood came from all dose cohorts at three timepoints. This entry is derived from a study of OX40 agonist ivuxolimab in advanced cancers. Study details: An anti-OX40 (CD134) antibody with agonistic activity, ivuxolimab, was administered to patients. Notes on the study in general: More expanded clones were found, on average, in CD8+ than in CD4+ T cells.

CDR1 and CDR2 (germline): SGHRS, YFSETQ. V was trimmed by 1 base and J by 5 bases, leaving 14 bases between them. This CDR3 has 15 amino acids. The TCR was taken from an adult with an advanced solid tumor such as melanoma, head and neck, liver or kidney cancer. V gene TRBV5-1 combines with J gene TRBJ2-3, with D possibly matching TRBD1 (6 bases). The sequences come from CD4+ or CD8+ T cells sorted from blood, collected in a trial of the OX40 agonist ivuxolimab. CDR3 residues: CASSLSGGTGDTQYF. CDR3 in DNA: TGCGCCAGCAGCTTGTCTGGGGGCACGGGAGATACGCAGTATTTT.